One TCR beta chain is described in this entry. This table comes from immunoSEQ multiplex PCR, and its TCRdb copy is limited to in-frame clones, with some not included. The sample has more than 350,000 clones, around nine tenths seen once. What the recovered Cohort 3 donors had was two negative PCRs, clearance, or symptom resolution. The V gene's germline CDR1 is MGHRA and CDR2 YSYEKL. V was pared by 4 bases and J by 6 bases, with 9 bases of the junction left unmatched. This CDR3 comprises 16 residues. The data originate from a study of blood T cell repertoires in COVID-19. The chain links TRBV4-1 to TRBJ2-3; 11 bases are a match to TRBD1. The specimen sequenced was PBMCs or T cells enriched from blood (not recorded which). The TCR sequence derives from a woman aged 45-65 years who had recovered from COVID-19. CDR3: CASSRGQGARSDTQYF. As DNA, the CDR3 is TGCGCCAGCAGCCGAGGACAGGGGGCCAGATCCGATACGCAGTATTTT.